This T cell receptor (beta chain) stems from a study of T cell repertoires in cytomegalovirus infection. Across the study: As its CMV epitopes, the study selected recently identified HLA-C-restricted and well-studied HLA-B-restricted targets. TCR beta signatures that were public indicated CMV infection and matching HLA type.

TCRdb processed the reads anew with MiXCR; each CDR3 protein has one entry. Of about 830,000 distinct CDR3 sequences listed, 30% to 35% are singletons. This clonotype occurred many times. Its antigen is unknown. Study observations and caveats: Cumulative public TCR beta family frequency identified CMV carriers with the relevant HLA. Dominant in the ex vivo response were TCR beta clonotypes restricted by HLA-C and specific for CMV.

Per the germline V gene, CDR1 is SGHTA and CDR2 is FQGNSA. The V and J ends lost 1 base and 5 bases respectively, with 11 bases between them. The CDR3 is made up of 14 amino acids. The TCR sequence derives from a human donor in good health (CMV status not recorded). Some clones in this sample may be carry-over from other donors' samples. Sequencing used cultured CD8+ T cells from PBMCs, obtained from culture after CMV antigen stimulation. V is TRBV7-2 and J is TRBJ2-5; maybe TRBD1 (6 bases). The CDR3 region has the DNA TGTGCCAGCAGCTTAGAGACAGGTCGGGAGACCCAGTACTTC. It yields the protein CASSLETGRETQYF. Combining the CDR3 with reference TRBV7-2 and TRBJ2-5 gives the whole variable domain GAGVSQSPSNKVTEKGKDVELRCDPISGHTALYWYRQSLGQGLEFLIYFQGNSAPDKSGLPSDRFSAERTGGSVSTLTIQRTQQEDSAVYLCASSLETGRETQYFGPGTRLLVL.